These 24 T cell receptor beta chains originate from one sample sequenced in a study of PD-L1 blockade in urothelial cancer. This table comes from immunoSEQ multiplex PCR, and its TCRdb copy is limited to in-frame clones, with some not included. The sample records tens of thousands of clones, around 87% being singletons. The time point is: pretreatment peripheral blood. The sequenced sample was PBMCs, obtained around atezolizumab (anti-PD-L1) treatment. These receptors all stem from a man aged 55 to 70 with urothelial cancer.

This sequence joins TRBV14 and TRBJ2-3, with 11 bases aligning to TRBD2. The CDR3 is 16 residues long. V lost 1 base to trimming and J lost 5 bases; unmatched junction nucleotides: 5. Germline V CDR1 and CDR2: SGHDN, FVKESK. The DNA for the CDR3 is TGTGCCAGCAGCCAAGGACTAGCGGGAAGGTTAGATACGCAGTATTTT. Translated, it gives CASSQGLAGRLDTQYF.

The rearrangement joins TRBV19 to TRBJ1-1; TRBD1 aligns across 8 bases. Germline V gene lookup returns CDR1 LNHDA and CDR2 SQIVND (reference sequence). Unmatched junction bases numbered 11, after V lost 6 bases and J lost 5 bases. The CDR3 covers 15 residues. The CDR3 region has the DNA TGTGCCAGTAGCACCCTCGCAGGGGGCCGGACTGAAGCTTTCTTT. Translating gives CASSTLAGGRTEAFF.

This chain connects TRBV7-2 to TRBJ1-2; 9 bases are a match to TRBD1. Germline CDR1 SGHTA, CDR2 FQGNSA. The trim removed 1 base at V and 7 bases at J, leaving 4 bases unmatched. This CDR3 has 14 residues. In DNA, the CDR3 is TGTGCCAGCAGCTTAGGGAGGGACAGGGTTGGCTACACCTTC. Its translation: CASSLGRDRVGYTF.

The chain combines TRBV11-2 with TRBJ1-2, with D tentatively TRBD1 (6 bases). Per the germline V gene, CDR1 is SGHAT and CDR2 is FQNNGV. Trimming took 5 bases from V and 4 from J, leaving 11 bases between them. There are 13 residues in the CDR3. Written as DNA, the CDR3 is TGTGCCAGCAGCCCGGACAGTGCCTATGGCTACACCTTC. Amino acid sequence: CASSPDSAYGYTF.

The CDR3 sequence: CASSYSTFGEQYF. In DNA form, the CDR3 reads TGTGCCAGCAGTTACTCCACTTTTGGCGAGCAGTACTTC. This chain uses TRBV6-5 with TRBJ2-7; unclear D gene. CDR1 and CDR2 from the germline V gene are MNHEY and SVGAGI. The CDR3 runs 13 residues. The germline V and J ends were trimmed by 0 bases and 6 bases, with 9 bases remaining between them.

The chain combines TRBV19 with TRBJ1-5, with 7 bases that match TRBD1. The V gene end was trimmed by 10 bases and the J gene end by 2 bases; junction bases not matched to a gene: 14. CDR1 is LNHDA, CDR2 SQIVND, per germline (reference sequence). This CDR3 has 16 amino acids. The CDR3 sequence: CATRSQTGAGNQPQHF. In DNA, the CDR3 is TGTGCCACACGGTCCCAAACAGGGGCGGGCAATCAGCCCCAGCATTTT.

The chain has TRBV10-1 and TRBJ2-7; D remains unclear. Germline values: CDR1 WNHNN, CDR2 SYGVQD (reference sequence). V gave up 0 bases and J gave up 5 bases, with 8 bases separating them. CDR3 length: 13 amino acids. Here the CDR3 reads CASSESGLNEQYF. CDR3 DNA: TGCGCCAGCAGTGAGTCCGGGTTGAACGAGCAGTACTTC.

The chain is built from TRBV5-1 and TRBJ2-7; 7 bases fit TRBD2. Trimming took 0 bases from V and 6 from J; bases not matched to a gene: 3. The CDR3 spans 13 residues. CDR1 and CDR2 (germline): SGHRS, YFSETQ. The DNA for the CDR3 is TGCGCCAGCAGCTTGGACCCTAGCGGCGAGCAGTACTTC. Protein product: CASSLDPSGEQYF.

This clone was seen just once. The J gene is TRBJ2-6, the V gene TRBV30; TRBD1 aligns across 9 bases. Germline CDR1 and CDR2: GTSNPN and SVGIG (reference sequence). V was clipped by 3 bases and J by 0 bases; unmatched bases: 3. There are 16 residues in the CDR3. CDR3 sequence: CAWSRTGVSGANVLTF. The CDR3 DNA sequence: TGTGCCTGGAGCCGGACAGGGGTCTCTGGGGCCAACGTCCTGACTTTC.

This chain links TRBV4-1 with TRBJ2-1, with a possible D match to TRBD2 (7 bases). The CDR3 runs to 15 residues. Germline V gene lookup returns CDR1 MGHRA and CDR2 YSYEKL. V shed 3 bases and J shed 3 bases, with 12 bases lying between them. CDR3 sequence (DNA): TGCGCCAGCAGCCATGGCGGGGGCGACTACAATGAGCAGTTCTTC. Translating it yields CASSHGGGDYNEQFF.

The J gene is TRBJ1-1, the V gene TRBV5-1; D is ambiguous. Between the trimmed V and J ends, which lost 5 bases and 3 bases, there was a span of 14 bases. The CDR3 loop spans 14 amino acids. CDR1 and CDR2 from the germline V gene are SGHRS and YFSETQ. Here the CDR3 DNA reads TGCGCCAGCAGTTCCTCGAACGAGGACACTGAAGCTTTCTTT. This translates into CASSSSNEDTEAFF.

This rearrangement joins TRBV5-1 to TRBJ1-1, with TRBD1 matching over 8 bases. The ends lost 0 bases at V and 1 base at J; junction bases unmatched: 2. CDR1 is SGHRS and CDR2 is YFSETQ in the germline V gene. CDR3 size: 15 residues. CDR3 nucleotide sequence: TGCGCCAGCAGCTTGGCCGGGACAGGGAACACTGAAGCTTTCTTT. Translating gives CASSLAGTGNTEAFF.

This clone was recorded only once. The V call is TRBV28, the J call TRBJ1-3; TRBD1 is a possible D gene (5 bases). Trimming cost V 2 bases and J 2 bases, with 13 bases left between them. The CDR3 is 16 amino acids. The V gene's germline CDR1 is MDHEN and CDR2 SYDVKM. The CDR3 DNA sequence: TGTGCCAGCAGTTTACTAGCGAGGGGAACTGGAAACACCATATATTTT. Translated: CASSLLARGTGNTIYF.

The chain uses TRBV6-6 and TRBJ1-2; 9 nucleotides line up with TRBD1. J gave up 4 bases and V 4 bases, and 1 base lay outside the gene matches. Looked up from germline, CDR1 is MNHNY and CDR2 is SVGAGI (reference sequence). This CDR3 is 13 amino acids long. CDR3 loop: CASSSGQGYGYTF. CDR3 bases: TGTGCCAGCAGTTCGGGACAGGGCTATGGCTACACCTTC.

The rearrangement uses TRBV5-8 and TRBJ1-1; possible D gene TRBD1, 5 bases. CDR1 is SGHTS, CDR2 YDEGEE, per germline. The V gene lost 4 bases and the J gene lost 7 bases, with 17 bases spanning the gap. This CDR3 region has 14 residues. As DNA, the CDR3 is TGTGCCAGCAGCCCTACCAGGGCCAGGGTTGAAGCTTTCTTT. This codes for CASSPTRARVEAFF.

In this sample, this clone turned up many times. The rearrangement links TRBV4-3 to TRBJ1-1; possible D gene TRBD1, 5 bases. Germline CDR1 and CDR2: LGHNA and YSLEER. Between the trimmed V and J ends, which lost 0 bases and 3 bases, there was a span of 5 bases. This CDR3 contains 13 residues. The CDR3 DNA reads TGCGCCAGCAGCCAAGAAGGGGACACTGAAGCTTTCTTT. Amino acid sequence: CASSQEGDTEAFF.

The chain has TRBV5-1 and TRBJ2-3, with D possibly TRBD2 on 6 matching bases. CDR3 length: 15 residues. The V gene lost 3 bases and the J gene lost 1 base, with 12 bases spanning the gap. Germline V CDR1 and CDR2: SGHRS, YFSETQ. The CDR3 sequence: CASSSDGTRTDTQYF. In DNA, the CDR3 is TGCGCCAGCAGCTCCGACGGGACTCGCACAGATACGCAGTATTTT.

The rearrangement uses TRBV2 and TRBJ2-2; TRBD1 might be the D (5 bases). The CDR3 has 15 residues. Trimming took off 0 bases at V and 1 base at J, with 6 bases between the two ends. The V gene's germline CDR1 is SNHLY and CDR2 FYNNEI. CDR3 coding DNA: TGTGCCAGCAGTGAAGCGGGGCGGAACACCGGGGAGCTGTTTTTT. It yields the protein CASSEAGRNTGELFF.

V gene TRBV5-1 combines with J gene TRBJ1-5; D gene ambiguous. Germline V gene lookup returns CDR1 SGHRS and CDR2 YFSETQ. This CDR3 is built from 15 residues. Trimming removed 5 bases at V and 2 bases at J, with 14 bases between. DNA for the CDR3: TGCGCCAGCAGTCTTGATGGCTTTGGCAATCAGCCCCAGCATTTT. Encoded protein: CASSLDGFGNQPQHF.

The chain has TRBV9 and TRBJ2-5, with 7 bases identical to TRBD1. Germline-derived CDR1 and CDR2 are SGDLS and YYNGEE. The V and J ends lost 3 bases and 1 base, in that order; junction bases with no gene match: 9. This CDR3 region has 16 residues. For the CDR3, the DNA is TGTGCCAGCAGCGCCGAGGGGGCCGTGGGCCAAGAGACCCAGTACTTC. Amino acid sequence: CASSAEGAVGQETQYF. Based on the CDR3 plus reference TRBV9 and TRBJ2-5, the full variable domain is DSGVTQTPKHLITATGQRVTLRCSPRSGDLSVYWYQQSLDQGLQFLIQYYNGEERAKGNILERFSAQQFPDLHSELNLSSLELGDSALYFCASSAEGAVGQETQYFGPGTRLLVL.

V usage is TRBV4-3 and J usage is TRBJ1-3; TRBD1 is a possible D gene (5 bases). This CDR3 is built from 18 residues. The V gene lost 0 bases and the J gene lost 1 base, with 16 bases spanning the gap. Germline CDR1 is LGHNA and CDR2 is YSLEER. Written as DNA, the CDR3 is TGCGCCAGCAGCCAAGATGGGGCAGGGCTTGCGTCTGGAAACACCATATATTTT. It yields the protein CASSQDGAGLASGNTIYF.

The chain employs TRBV29-1 and TRBJ2-3, with D hard to call. Trimming took 4 bases from V and 6 from J, leaving 5 bases between them. The CDR3 spans 10 residues. The germline V gene encodes CDR1 SQVTM and CDR2 ANQGSEA. CDR3 coding DNA: TGCAGCGTTGCAATGGATACGCAGTATTTT. It is translated as CSVAMDTQYF.

The V call is TRBV9, the J call TRBJ1-3, with D possibly matching TRBD1 (6 bases). The germline V gene encodes CDR1 SGDLS and CDR2 YYNGEE. The CDR3 loop spans 14 amino acids. V was pared by 0 bases and J by 8 bases, with 12 bases between. The chain's CDR3 is CASSVDGQPDTIYF. As DNA, the CDR3 is TGTGCCAGCAGCGTAGACGGACAGCCGGACACCATATATTTT.

This chain uses TRBV11-2 with TRBJ2-2, with D unresolved. Germline CDR1 is SGHAT and CDR2 is FQNNGV. This CDR3 has 13 amino acids. Trimming left V 5 bases short and J 6 bases short, with 10 bases between. This chain's CDR3 is CASSAGLSGELFF. The DNA for the CDR3 is TGTGCCAGCAGCGCTGGGCTCTCCGGGGAGCTGTTTTTT. The whole variable domain, remainder taken from reference TRBV11-2 and TRBJ2-2, is EAGVAQSPRYKIIEKRQSVAFWCNPISGHATLYWYQQILGQGPKLLIQFQNNGVVDDSQLPKDRFSAERLKGVDSTLKIQPAKLEDSAVYLCASSAGLSGELFFGEGSRLTVL.